This T cell receptor (beta chain) was sequenced during a study of T cells after yellow fever vaccination. Notes on this clonotype: Antigen: not known.

General study points: Most clones from primary vaccination resurfaced after the booster (nearly 97% CD4, 70% to 90% CD8).

One entry per CDR3 protein, called by TCRdb with MiXCR from the 5' RACE reads. The sample consists of 620,000 or so distinct CDR3 sequences, about a sixth of them appearing once. There are 14 residues in the CDR3. V shed 7 bases and J shed 0 bases, with 10 bases lying between them. Germline-derived CDR1 and CDR2 are SGHRS and YFSETQ. The clonotype was recovered from a man younger than 35 who received the YFV17D yellow fever vaccine. The chain joins TRBV5-1 to TRBJ1-4; the D gene is possibly TRBD1 (5 bases). This specimen was PBMCs, taken less than 6 days after the first yellow fever vaccination. CDR3 protein: CASAQGATNEKLFF. The CDR3 bases are TGCGCCAGCGCTCAGGGTGCAACTAATGAAAAACTGTTTTTT.